This T cell receptor (beta chain) was captured in a study of shared T cell receptors in the human thymus (dated by TCRdb to the early 2020s). Describing the broader study: The study examined how self-reactive, shared T-cell receptor alpha chains are generated in the human thymus.

To note about this clone: It has no known antigen specificity. No clone much larger than this one lies a single base away; base qualities are absent.

The method was the immunoSEQ multiplex PCR assay. TCRdb carries this immuneACCESS record with in-frame sequences only. Its versions omit some clonotypes, under half of them owing to an unresolved V gene in the studies checked, with the rest unexplained. Present in this sample are 700,000 or so clones, 75% to 90% of which were seen just once. The ten largest clones represent around 0.0099% of the sample. The CDR3 has 11 amino acids, counting the end cysteine and phenylalanine. Only the CDR3 part of the read is kept: 33 bases, read in frame from the first base. V drops 10 bases and J drops 9 bases, leaving 10 bases in between. CDR1 and CDR2 are drawn from the germline V gene: ENHRY, SYGVKD. This sample also belongs to another study, concerning human thymus T cells. As that second study puts it: Donors were immunologically healthy infants undergoing open corrective cardiac surgery for congenital heart defects in Finland. The thymus tissue came from surgical resects taken out during corrective cardiac surgery. Biased V and J gene segment usage appeared to be present in both thymic and peripheral blood repertoires. Highly overlapping thymic TCR repertoires among unrelated individuals were reported in the related research. TCR alpha and beta repertoires from seven to nine infant thymus samples and a few related peripheral blood samples were characterized in the study. Donor ages ranging from roughly 6 to 244 days were recorded, and 5 to 7 male and two female infants were included in the cohort. Thymocytes were mechanically released from the tissue and were stored as pellets of 10-30 million cells at -70 degrees C. Genomic DNA was extracted from frozen cell pellets with a QIAsymphony instrument. Using the immunoSEQ multiplex PCR assay, the TCRB and TCRAD loci were amplified from a standardized quantity of quality-controlled genomic DNA. Amplicons spanned the V(D)J region at a length sufficient to cover the CDR3 and identify V and J genes. Amplicon sequencing was performed on an Illumina platform through the commercial immunoSEQ service. Corrections for primer bias and sequencing errors followed previously described methods, while TCRAD and TCRB definitions were based on the IMGT database. immunoSEQ Analyzer 3.0 and VDJTools were used for repertoire analysis, which covered basic statistics, V/J segment usage, diversity estimates, rarefaction and pairwise overlap. Diversity was estimated with Chao1, ChaoE, Efron-Thisted, Shannon and inverse Simpson indices, and also on datasets down-sampled to the smallest sample. For repertoire overlap, CDR3 nucleotide sequence, V gene and J gene had to match strictly, and clustering was done by Jaccard-based multidimensional scaling. On average, thymus samples gave 800,000 or so unique TCRB clonotypes, whereas blood samples gave about 84,000.

The rearranged chain carries TRBV10-3 and TRBJ1-6; D gene: possibly TRBD1, on 5 matching bases. The specimen sequenced was thymocytes. The receptor was derived from a girl under three years old with a congenital heart defect. Donor details come from another sample of the same person, matched by shared clones. The encoded CDR3 is CATGGGSPLHF. At the DNA level, the sequence is TGTGCCACCGGGGGGGGTTCACCCCTCCACTTT.